A single sample is the source of the 31 T cell receptor beta chains below, sequenced in a study of T cell responses to AZD1222 COVID-19 vaccine. Generated by immunoSEQ multiplex PCR, the TCRdb table keeps only in-frame clones and is missing some. The table shows some 100,000 clones, with around 87% occurring only once. Specimen: peripheral blood, collected 28 days after the second AZD1222 dose. The receptors here all came from an adult who received the AZD1222 COVID-19 vaccine.

The gene calls are TRBV27 and TRBJ2-1; 10 nucleotides match TRBD2. The J segment lost 11 bases and the V segment lost 4 bases, leaving 20 bases of the junction unmatched. Germline-derived CDR1 and CDR2 are MNHEY and SMNVEV (reference sequence). The CDR3 is 18 residues long. The CDR3 is CASSSGLAVVEPDLKQFF. In DNA, the CDR3 is TGTGCCAGCAGTTCCGGACTAGCGGTTGTGGAGCCCGACCTAAAGCAGTTCTTC.

The genes are TRBV7-8 and TRBJ2-1; the match to TRBD1 covers 11 bases. This CDR3 is built from 14 residues. The germline CDR1 and CDR2 sequences are SGHVS and FQNEAQ. V shed 4 bases, J shed 7 bases, and the junction held 3 bases outside the gene matches. CDR3 DNA: TGTGCCAGCAGCTCCGGACAGGGGGCGAATGAGCAGTTCTTC. Amino acids: CASSSGQGANEQFF.

The J gene is TRBJ1-6, the V gene TRBV12-5; no clear D. The germline gives CDR1 LGHNT, CDR2 FRNRAP. V lost 7 bases and J 6 bases, leaving 22 bases between the germline ends. The CDR3 runs 17 residues. CDR3 bases: TGTGCTAGTGAGCCCCCCCTCCTTTCTAGGACTAATTCACCCCTCCACTTT. Its protein is CASEPPLLSRTNSPLHF.

This clone was seen a single time. The J gene is TRBJ1-6, the V gene TRBV18, with TRBD1 matching over 11 bases. Per the germline V gene, CDR1 is KGHSH and CDR2 is LQKENI. Trimming removed 4 bases from V and 8 bases from J; junction bases left unmatched: 1. The CDR3 has 14 residues. As DNA, the CDR3 is TGTGCCAGCTCACGGGACAGGGGGGATTCACCCCTCCACTTT. Translation: CASSRDRGDSPLHF. The entire variable domain, with the rest obtained from reference TRBV18 and TRBJ1-6, is as follows: NAGVMQNPRHLVRRRGQEARLRCSPMKGHSHVYWYRQLPEEGLKFMVYLQKENIIDESGMPKERFSAEFPKEGPSILRIQQVVRGDSAAYFCASSRDRGDSPLHFGNGTRLTVT.

Here the CDR3 reads CASSSAGDTQYF. The CDR3 DNA follows: TGTGCCAGCAGCTCAGCGGGGGATACGCAGTATTTT. The chain couples TRBV7-3 to TRBJ2-3, with 7 bases aligning to TRBD2. Germline V lookup: CDR1 SGHTA, CDR2 FQGTGA. This CDR3 has 12 amino acids. V was pared by 4 bases and J by 6 bases, with 1 base of the junction left unmatched.

The CDR3 protein is CATIDRTGWFNYGYTF. The DNA of the CDR3 is TGTGCCACCATTGATCGGACAGGGTGGTTCAACTATGGCTACACCTTC. The rearrangement links TRBV19 to TRBJ1-2; 8 nucleotides align to TRBD1. The V gene's germline CDR1 is LNHDA and CDR2 SQIVND (reference sequence). V trimming: 10 bases; J trimming: 2 bases; junction bases outside the gene matches: 15. The CDR3 contains 16 residues.

The rearrangement uses TRBV9 and TRBJ1-3; no definite D call. V was pared by 2 bases and J by 0 bases, with 3 bases between. Germline V gene sequence: CDR1 SGDLS, CDR2 YYNGEE. The CDR3 is made up of 13 amino acids. CDR3 sequence: CASSVGSGNTIYF. In nucleotides, the CDR3 is TGTGCCAGCAGCGTTGGCTCTGGAAACACCATATATTTT. Full variable domain (rest looked up from reference TRBV9 and TRBJ1-3): DSGVTQTPKHLITATGQRVTLRCSPRSGDLSVYWYQQSLDQGLQFLIQYYNGEERAKGNILERFSAQQFPDLHSELNLSSLELGDSALYFCASSVGSGNTIYFGEGSWLTVV.

The chain joins TRBV7-7 to TRBJ2-2; 13 bases are a match to TRBD2. Germline assignment: CDR1 SSHAT and CDR2 FNYEAQ (reference sequence). The CDR3 has 17 amino acids. The V gene end was trimmed by 5 bases and the J gene end by 6 bases; junction bases not matched to a gene: 9. The CDR3, as DNA: TGTGCCAGCAGCCCGCCCGGGACTAGCGGGATCGCCGGGGAGCTGTTTTTT. It yields the protein CASSPPGTSGIAGELFF. The variable domain in full, completed from reference TRBV7-7 and TRBJ2-2, reads GAGVSQSPRYKVTKRGQDVTLRCDPISSHATLYWYQQALGQGPEFLTYFNYEAQPDKSGLPSDRFSAERPEGSISTLTIQRTEQRDSAMYRCASSPPGTSGIAGELFFGEGSRLTVL.

This chain connects TRBV6-5 to TRBJ2-4; D unclear. This CDR3 is built from 15 residues. CDR1 and CDR2 from the germline V gene are MNHEY and SVGAGI. The germline V and J ends were trimmed by 2 bases and 3 bases, with 11 bases remaining between them. As DNA, the CDR3 is TGTGCCAGCAGTTACATTCAGGAGAGCAAAAACATTCAGTACTTC. Residues: CASSYIQESKNIQYF.

This sequence joins TRBV19 and TRBJ1-2; the D gene is possibly TRBD1 (5 bases). CDR3 length: 13 residues. Germline CDR1 LNHDA, CDR2 SQIVND (reference sequence). Trimming took off 4 bases at V and 5 bases at J, with 11 bases between the two ends. The CDR3 DNA follows: TGTGCCAGTAGTACCCGGGACTTTTATGGCTACACCTTC. It is translated as CASSTRDFYGYTF. Filled out from reference TRBV19 and TRBJ1-2, the complete variable domain reads DGGITQSPKYLFRKEGQNVTLSCEQNLNHDAMYWYRQDPGQGLRLIYYSQIVNDFQKGDIAEGYSVSREKKESFPLTVTSAQKNPTAFYLCASSTRDFYGYTFGSGTRLTVV.

The chain recombines TRBV7-2 with TRBJ1-5; D gene ambiguous. This CDR3 spans 15 amino acids. The V gene's germline CDR1 is SGHTA and CDR2 FQGNSA. V shed 5 bases and J shed 0 bases, with 11 bases lying between them. In DNA form, the CDR3 reads TGTGCCAGCAGCCCCGGACGGTATAGCAATCAGCCCCAGCATTTT. Its protein is CASSPGRYSNQPQHF.

The CDR3 loop reads CASSGREQYF. The CDR3 DNA reads TGTGCCAGCAGCGGACGCGAGCAGTACTTC. The chain employs TRBV9 and TRBJ2-7; D gene uncertain. The ends were cut back, 3 bases at V and 6 bases at J, with 4 bases in the middle. Germline V lookup: CDR1 SGDLS, CDR2 YYNGEE. CDR3 length: 10 amino acids.

J is TRBJ1-6 and V is TRBV30; no clear D. Germline V gene sequence: CDR1 GTSNPN, CDR2 SVGIG (reference sequence). The CDR3 covers 15 residues. The ends were cut back, 0 bases at V and 9 bases at J, with 15 bases in the middle. CDR3 bases: TGTGCCTGGAGTGTACTGCGGACCTACGGTTCACCCCTCCACTTT. It is translated as CAWSVLRTYGSPLHF.

The chain recombines TRBV27 with TRBJ2-1; TRBD2 agrees at 10 bases. There are 16 residues in the CDR3. J gave up 10 bases and V 5 bases, and 14 bases lay outside the gene matches. Germline assignment: CDR1 MNHEY and CDR2 SMNVEV (reference sequence). CDR3 in DNA: TGTGCCAGCAGTCGATCCGAGCCTAGCGGGAGTCTGGAGCAGTTCTTC. It encodes CASSRSEPSGSLEQFF.

In its sample, this clone was seen once. This chain uses TRBV6-5 with TRBJ2-5; the D call may be TRBD1 or TRBD2 (5 bases each). This CDR3 has 14 amino acids. Trimming stripped 6 bases from V and 4 bases from J, with 15 bases between. Germline CDR1 and CDR2: MNHEY and SVGAGI. The CDR3 DNA reads as TGTGCCAGCAGCCTACAGGTGGGGGTAGAGACCCAGTACTTC. This encodes CASSLQVGVETQYF.

This rearrangement joins TRBV6-5 to TRBJ2-1; no clear D. Trimming removed 2 bases at V and 7 bases at J, with 15 bases between. Germline V gene data show CDR1 as MNHEY and CDR2 as SVGAGI. The CDR3 runs 15 residues. The CDR3 DNA reads TGTGCCAGCAGTTACCGGGTTATTGGTGGAAATGAGCAGTTCTTC. This sequence encodes CASSYRVIGGNEQFF.

The V call is TRBV18, the J call TRBJ2-1; D is tentatively TRBD1 or TRBD2 (5 bases each). This CDR3 region has 15 residues. Trimming removed 6 bases at V and 4 bases at J, with 16 bases between. Germline values: CDR1 KGHSH, CDR2 LQKENI. DNA of the CDR3: TGTGCCAGCTCCCGGACCGGGGCAATATACAATGAGCAGTTCTTC. Protein: CASSRTGAIYNEQFF.

The V gene is TRBV27, the J gene TRBJ2-2; D perhaps matches TRBD2 (6 bases). Per germline, CDR1 MNHEY and CDR2 SMNVEV (reference sequence). V dropped 8 bases and J dropped 2 bases, with 18 bases sitting between them. The CDR3 is 16 amino acids. CDR3 residues: CASGLLLRGNTGELFF. CDR3 DNA: TGTGCCAGCGGCCTTTTGTTGCGGGGAAACACCGGGGAGCTGTTTTTT.

This clone was counted between two and nine times. The genes are TRBV15 and TRBJ2-2; D unclear. This CDR3 is 14 amino acids long. V lost 1 base, J lost 4 bases, and 7 bases lay in between. Germline-derived CDR1 and CDR2 are LNHNV and YYDKDF (reference sequence). The CDR3 region is CATSRGPVTGELFF. The CDR3 region has the DNA TGTGCCACCAGCAGAGGTCCGGTCACCGGGGAGCTGTTTTTT.

V usage is TRBV10-1 and J usage is TRBJ1-6; 11 nucleotides match TRBD1. There are 16 residues in the CDR3. Trimming at V came to 9 bases and at J to 8 bases, leaving 12 bases not matched to a gene. Germline assignment: CDR1 WNHNN and CDR2 SYGVQD (reference sequence). Written as DNA, the CDR3 is TGCGCCAGAACGGACAGGGGGCATTCTAGTGATTCACCCCTCCACTTT. The encoded protein is CARTDRGHSSDSPLHF.

The V and J genes are TRBV4-1 and TRBJ2-1, with TRBD2 matching over 11 bases. The CDR3 consists of 15 residues. CDR1 and CDR2 from the germline V gene are MGHRA and YSYEKL. J gave up 1 base and V 8 bases, and 4 bases lay outside the gene matches. The CDR3 region is CASQRLAGSYNEQFF. The CDR3 coding sequence is TGCGCCAGCCAAAGACTAGCGGGATCCTACAATGAGCAGTTCTTC.

The rearrangement uses TRBV10-3 and TRBJ1-4; tentative D call: TRBD1 (6 bases). Germline CDR1 reads ENHRY; CDR2 reads SYGVKD. V was shortened by 5 bases and J by 8 bases, with 12 bases between the two germline ends. The CDR3 runs 13 residues. The chain's CDR3 is CAISQGPGEKLFF. DNA for the CDR3: TGTGCCATCAGTCAGGGGCCGGGGGAAAAACTGTTTTTT.

CDR3 nucleotide sequence: TGTGCCAGCAGTGTAGGACAGATTGACTACGAGCAGTACTTC. Its translation: CASSVGQIDYEQYF. The chain links TRBV27 to TRBJ2-7; D possibly corresponds to TRBD1 (6 bases). Trimming removed 5 bases at V and 3 bases at J, with 14 bases between. Germline V CDR1 and CDR2: MNHEY, SMNVEV (reference sequence). This CDR3 is 14 amino acids long.

In DNA, the CDR3 is TGTGCCAGCAGCAGGAGCCTAGGTGGCCACGAGCAGTACTTC. It translates to CASSRSLGGHEQYF. This rearrangement joins TRBV5-4 to TRBJ2-7; D gene unclear. CDR1 and CDR2 (germline): SGHNT, YYREEE (reference sequence). The CDR3 sequence is 14 residues long. Trimming removed 4 bases from V and 5 bases from J, with 16 bases in between.

This chain connects TRBV6-2 or TRBV6-3 to TRBJ2-3; perhaps TRBD1 as D (6 bases). CDR1 and CDR2 from the germline V gene are MNHEY and SVGEGT. Trimming shortened V by 4 bases and J by 2 bases, and 19 bases separated the two germline ends. This CDR3 contains 17 residues. The CDR3, as DNA: TGTGCCAGCAGTTTCACCACCGGGACAAGCCTCACAGATACGCAGTATTTT. Translation: CASSFTTGTSLTDTQYF.

The chain joins TRBV27 to TRBJ2-7, with D perhaps matching TRBD2 (5 bases). This CDR3 contains 15 residues. The V end was cut by 2 bases, the J end by 6 bases, with 17 bases between. Germline V gene sequence: CDR1 MNHEY, CDR2 SMNVEV (reference sequence). The CDR3 reads CASSLRSRGIGEQYF. In nucleotides, the CDR3 is TGTGCCAGCAGTTTACGGTCAAGAGGGATTGGCGAGCAGTACTTC.

The chain combines TRBV7-2 with TRBJ1-5; D is ambiguous. This CDR3 has 15 amino acids. Trimming removed 1 base from V and 2 bases from J, with 9 bases in between. Germline CDR1 SGHTA, CDR2 FQGNSA. The CDR3 loop is CASSLVFTGNQPQHF. Written as DNA, the CDR3 is TGTGCCAGCAGCTTAGTGTTTACGGGCAATCAGCCCCAGCATTTT.

The chain couples TRBV4-3 to TRBJ2-5, with D possibly being TRBD1 (5 bases). Trimming removed 4 bases from V and 2 bases from J, with 17 bases in between. CDR1 LGHNA and CDR2 YSLEER come from the germline V gene. The CDR3 spans 16 residues. Written as DNA, the CDR3 is TGCGCCAGCAGCCCCGGCGGTAGGGGCGTGCAAGAGACCCAGTACTTC. Protein: CASSPGGRGVQETQYF.

This clone was counted once. This chain connects TRBV9 to TRBJ2-3; maybe TRBD2 (6 bases). The CDR3 is made up of 13 amino acids. Germline assignment: CDR1 SGDLS and CDR2 YYNGEE. Trimming cost V 4 bases and J 1 base, with 7 bases left between them. CDR3 in amino acids: CASSPGGTDTQYF. The CDR3, as DNA: TGTGCCAGCAGCCCGGGGGGCACAGATACGCAGTATTTT.

This clone was observed once. This chain uses TRBV6-6 with TRBJ2-7, with D possibly matching TRBD2 (6 bases). From germline, CDR1 is MNHNY and CDR2 SVGAGI (reference sequence). The CDR3 sequence is 14 residues long. V shed 7 bases and J shed 3 bases, with 16 bases lying between them. CDR3 coding DNA: TGTGCCAGCACTCAAGGCGGGGTAAACTACGAGCAGTACTTC. Its translation is CASTQGGVNYEQYF.

The chain recombines TRBV5-4 with TRBJ2-5; D is ambiguous. The CDR3 totals 12 residues. The germline V and J ends were trimmed by 0 bases and 7 bases, with 7 bases remaining between them. Germline CDR1 reads SGHNT; CDR2 reads YYREEE (reference sequence). Written as DNA, the CDR3 is TGTGCCAGCAGCTTGGGGGTAGGGACCCAGTACTTC. Translation gives CASSLGVGTQYF.